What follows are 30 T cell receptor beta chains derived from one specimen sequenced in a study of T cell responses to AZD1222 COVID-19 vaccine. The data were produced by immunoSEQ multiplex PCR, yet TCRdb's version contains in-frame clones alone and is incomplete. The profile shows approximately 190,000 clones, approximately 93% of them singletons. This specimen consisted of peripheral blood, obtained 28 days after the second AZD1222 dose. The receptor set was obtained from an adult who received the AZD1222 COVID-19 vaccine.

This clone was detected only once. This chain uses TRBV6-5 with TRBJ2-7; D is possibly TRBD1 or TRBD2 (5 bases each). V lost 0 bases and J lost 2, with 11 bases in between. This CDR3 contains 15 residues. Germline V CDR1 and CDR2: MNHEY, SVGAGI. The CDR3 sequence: CASSYSRGTTYEQYF. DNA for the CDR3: TGTGCCAGCAGTTACTCGAGGGGTACAACCTACGAGCAGTACTTC.

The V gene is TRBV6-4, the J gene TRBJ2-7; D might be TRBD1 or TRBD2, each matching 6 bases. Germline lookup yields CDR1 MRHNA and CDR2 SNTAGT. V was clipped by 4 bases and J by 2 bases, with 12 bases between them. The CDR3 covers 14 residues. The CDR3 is CASSAEGGPYEQYF. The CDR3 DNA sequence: TGTGCCAGCAGTGCGGAGGGGGGACCCTACGAGCAGTACTTC.

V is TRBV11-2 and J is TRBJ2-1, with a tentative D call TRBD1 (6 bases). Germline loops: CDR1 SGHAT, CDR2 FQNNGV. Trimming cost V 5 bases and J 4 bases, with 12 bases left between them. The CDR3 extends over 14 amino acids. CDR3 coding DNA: TGTGCCAGCAGCCCCCCCGGACAGTACAATGAGCAGTTCTTC. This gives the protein CASSPPGQYNEQFF.

CDR3 sequence: CASNRQAQETQYF. CDR3 in DNA: TGTGCCAGCAACCGACAGGCCCAAGAGACCCAGTACTTC. The chain has TRBV11-2 and TRBJ2-5; D perhaps matches TRBD1 (6 bases). The CDR3 is 13 residues long. CDR1 and CDR2 (germline): SGHAT, FQNNGV. Deletions cut 7 bases from V and 1 base from J, with 10 bases between.

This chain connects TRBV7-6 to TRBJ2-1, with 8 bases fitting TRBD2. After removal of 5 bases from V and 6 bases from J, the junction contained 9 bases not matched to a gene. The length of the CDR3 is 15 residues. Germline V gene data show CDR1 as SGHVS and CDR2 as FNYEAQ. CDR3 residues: CASSHLSGGLNEQFF. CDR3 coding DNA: TGTGCCAGCAGCCACCTGAGCGGGGGCCTCAATGAGCAGTTCTTC.

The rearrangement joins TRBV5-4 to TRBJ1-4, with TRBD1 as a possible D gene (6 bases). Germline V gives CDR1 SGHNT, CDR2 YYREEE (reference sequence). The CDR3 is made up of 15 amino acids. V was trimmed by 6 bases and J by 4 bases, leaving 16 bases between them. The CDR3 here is CASKPGVGINEKLFF. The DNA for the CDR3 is TGTGCCAGCAAGCCAGGGGTAGGGATTAATGAAAAACTGTTTTTT.

The CDR3 spells CASSEAGVGAFF. Here the CDR3 DNA reads TGTGCCAGCAGTGAAGCAGGGGTTGGCGCTTTCTTT. This chain links TRBV6-1 with TRBJ1-1, with D possibly being TRBD1 (5 bases). V lost 0 bases and J 11 bases, leaving 10 bases between the germline ends. Germline V gene data show CDR1 as MNHNS and CDR2 as SASEGT. The CDR3 spans 12 residues.

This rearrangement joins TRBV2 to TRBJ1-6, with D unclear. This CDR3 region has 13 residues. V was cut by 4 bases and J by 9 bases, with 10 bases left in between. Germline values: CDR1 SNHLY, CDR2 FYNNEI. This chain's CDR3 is CASSGAEGSPLHF. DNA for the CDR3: TGTGCCAGCAGTGGGGCGGAGGGTTCACCCCTCCACTTT.

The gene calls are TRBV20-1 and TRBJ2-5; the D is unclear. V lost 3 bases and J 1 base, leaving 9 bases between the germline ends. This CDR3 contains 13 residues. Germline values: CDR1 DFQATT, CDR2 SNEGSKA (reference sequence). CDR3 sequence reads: CSASGTFQETQYF. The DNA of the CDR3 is TGCAGTGCTAGTGGAACATTCCAAGAGACCCAGTACTTC.

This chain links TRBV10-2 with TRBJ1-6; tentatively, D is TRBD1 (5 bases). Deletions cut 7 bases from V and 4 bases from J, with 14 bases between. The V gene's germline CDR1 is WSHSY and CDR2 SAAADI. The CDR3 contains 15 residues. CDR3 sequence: CASNPGTAYNSPLHF. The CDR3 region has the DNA TGCGCCAGCAACCCCGGGACGGCGTATAATTCACCCCTCCACTTT.

The CDR3 sequence is CASSFRAPAKNIQYF. CDR3 nucleotide sequence: TGTGCCAGCAGCTTTAGGGCCCCAGCCAAAAACATTCAGTACTTC. V usage is TRBV5-6 and J usage is TRBJ2-4; D is unresolved. The length of the CDR3 is 15 residues. The ends were cut back, 2 bases at V and 0 bases at J, with 9 bases in the middle. In germline, CDR1 is SGHDT, CDR2 YYEEEE.

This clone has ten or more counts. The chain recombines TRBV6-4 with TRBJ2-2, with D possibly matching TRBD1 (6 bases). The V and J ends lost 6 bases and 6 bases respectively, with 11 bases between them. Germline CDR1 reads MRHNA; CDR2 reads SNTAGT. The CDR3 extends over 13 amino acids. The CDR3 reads CASRQGEAGELFF. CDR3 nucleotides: TGTGCCAGCAGACAGGGCGAGGCCGGGGAGCTGTTTTTT.

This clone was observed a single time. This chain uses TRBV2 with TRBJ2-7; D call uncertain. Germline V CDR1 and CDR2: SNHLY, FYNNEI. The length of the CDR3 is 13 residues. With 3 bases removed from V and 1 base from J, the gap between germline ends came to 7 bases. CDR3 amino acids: CASSDYRSYEQYF. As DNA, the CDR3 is TGTGCCAGCAGTGACTACCGGTCCTACGAGCAGTACTTC.

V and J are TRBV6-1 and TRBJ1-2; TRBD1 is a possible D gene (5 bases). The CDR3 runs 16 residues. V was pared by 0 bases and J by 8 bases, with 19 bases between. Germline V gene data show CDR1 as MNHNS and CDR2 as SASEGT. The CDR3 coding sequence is TGTGCCAGCAGTGAAGCGTCAGGGATAGCTCCGACGGGCTACACCTTC. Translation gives CASSEASGIAPTGYTF.

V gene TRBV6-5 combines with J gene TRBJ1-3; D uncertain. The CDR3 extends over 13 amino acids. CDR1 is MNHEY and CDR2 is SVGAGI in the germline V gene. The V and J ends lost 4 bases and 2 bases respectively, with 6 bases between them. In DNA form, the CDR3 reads TGTGCCAGCAGTTCATCACCTGGAAACACCATATATTTT. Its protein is CASSSSPGNTIYF.

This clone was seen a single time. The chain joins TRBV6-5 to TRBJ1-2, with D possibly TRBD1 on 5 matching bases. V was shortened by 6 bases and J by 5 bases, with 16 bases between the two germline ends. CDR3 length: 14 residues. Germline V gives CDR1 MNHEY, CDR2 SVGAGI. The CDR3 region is CASRARQSQYGYTF. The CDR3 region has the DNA TGTGCCAGCAGAGCCAGACAGTCGCAGTATGGCTACACCTTC.

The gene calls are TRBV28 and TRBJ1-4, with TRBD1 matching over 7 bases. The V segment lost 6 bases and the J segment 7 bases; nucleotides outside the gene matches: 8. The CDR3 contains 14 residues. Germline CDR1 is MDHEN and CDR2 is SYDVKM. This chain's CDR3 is CASSRQGLGEKLFF. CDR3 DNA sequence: TGTGCCAGCAGCCGACAGGGCCTCGGTGAAAAACTGTTTTTT.

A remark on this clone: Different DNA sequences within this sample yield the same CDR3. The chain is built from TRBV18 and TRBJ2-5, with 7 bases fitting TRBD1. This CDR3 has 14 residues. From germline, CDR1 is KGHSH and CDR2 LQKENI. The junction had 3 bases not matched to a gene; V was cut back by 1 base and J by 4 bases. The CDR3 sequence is CASSPRSGGETQYF. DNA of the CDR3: TGTGCCAGCTCACCACGCTCAGGGGGAGAGACCCAGTACTTC.

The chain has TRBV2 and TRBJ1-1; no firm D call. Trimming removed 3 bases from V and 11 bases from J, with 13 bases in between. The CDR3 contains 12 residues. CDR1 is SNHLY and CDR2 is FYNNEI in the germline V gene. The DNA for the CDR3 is TGTGCCAGCAGTGACCCGGGTGTTGGGGCTTTCTTT. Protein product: CASSDPGVGAFF.

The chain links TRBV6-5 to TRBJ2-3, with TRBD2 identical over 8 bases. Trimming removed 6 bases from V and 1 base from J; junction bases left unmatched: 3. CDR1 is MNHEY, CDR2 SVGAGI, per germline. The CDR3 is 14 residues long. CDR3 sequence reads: CASSPGGGTDTQYF. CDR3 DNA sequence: TGTGCCAGCAGCCCCGGGGGGGGCACAGATACGCAGTATTTT.

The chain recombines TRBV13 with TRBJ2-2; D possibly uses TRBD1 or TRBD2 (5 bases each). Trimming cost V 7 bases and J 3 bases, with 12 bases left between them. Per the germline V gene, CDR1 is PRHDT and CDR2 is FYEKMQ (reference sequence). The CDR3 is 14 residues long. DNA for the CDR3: TGTGCCAGCACCCCACGGGGCGACACCGGGGAGCTGTTTTTT. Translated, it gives CASTPRGDTGELFF.

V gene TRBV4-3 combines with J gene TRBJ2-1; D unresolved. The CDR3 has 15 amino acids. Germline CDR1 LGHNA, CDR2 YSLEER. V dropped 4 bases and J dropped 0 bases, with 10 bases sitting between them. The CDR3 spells CASSRSLVSYNEQFF. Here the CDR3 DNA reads TGCGCCAGCAGCCGTAGCCTAGTCTCCTACAATGAGCAGTTCTTC.

The CDR3 spells CASSQGRVRRTEAFF. For the CDR3, the DNA is TGTGCCAGCAGCCAAGGGAGGGTGAGGAGGACTGAAGCTTTCTTT. V is TRBV7-2 and J is TRBJ1-1; D call uncertain. CDR1 and CDR2 from the germline V gene are SGHTA and FQGNSA. The V end was cut by 5 bases, the J end by 5 bases, with 18 bases between. The CDR3 consists of 15 residues.

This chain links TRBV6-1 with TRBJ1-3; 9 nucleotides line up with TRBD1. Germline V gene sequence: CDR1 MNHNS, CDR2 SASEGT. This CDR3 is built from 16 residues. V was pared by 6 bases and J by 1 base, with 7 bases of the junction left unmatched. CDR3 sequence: CASRETGGASGNTIYF. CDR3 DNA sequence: TGTGCCAGCAGGGAAACAGGGGGCGCTTCTGGAAACACCATATATTTT.

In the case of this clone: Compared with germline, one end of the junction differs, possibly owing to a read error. The CDR3 DNA follows: TGCGCCAGCAGTCCCGGGGAGGGCGGATATGGCCACACCTTC. Translated: CASSPGEGGYGHTF. The rearrangement uses TRBV5-1 and TRBJ1-2; D call uncertain. Germline V gene data show CDR1 as SGHRS and CDR2 as YFSETQ. There are 14 residues in the CDR3.

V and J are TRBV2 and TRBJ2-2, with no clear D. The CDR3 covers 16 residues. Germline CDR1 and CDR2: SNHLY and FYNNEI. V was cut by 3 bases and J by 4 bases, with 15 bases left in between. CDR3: CASSDRGIILTGELFF. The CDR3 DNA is TGTGCCAGCAGTGACAGAGGTATAATACTCACCGGGGAGCTGTTTTTT.

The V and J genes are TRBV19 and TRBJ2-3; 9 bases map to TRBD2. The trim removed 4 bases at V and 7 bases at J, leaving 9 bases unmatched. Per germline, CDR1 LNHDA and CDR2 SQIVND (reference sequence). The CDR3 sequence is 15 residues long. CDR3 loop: CASSTLAGAGNTQYF. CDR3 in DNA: TGTGCCAGTAGTACTTTAGCGGGGGCGGGAAATACGCAGTATTTT.

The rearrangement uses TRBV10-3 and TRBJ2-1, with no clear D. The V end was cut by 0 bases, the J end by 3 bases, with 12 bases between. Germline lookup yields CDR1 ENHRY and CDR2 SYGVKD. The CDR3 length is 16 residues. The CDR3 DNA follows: TGTGCCATCAGTGAGTCAGGAGCCAGGATCTACAATGAGCAGTTCTTC. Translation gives CAISESGARIYNEQFF.

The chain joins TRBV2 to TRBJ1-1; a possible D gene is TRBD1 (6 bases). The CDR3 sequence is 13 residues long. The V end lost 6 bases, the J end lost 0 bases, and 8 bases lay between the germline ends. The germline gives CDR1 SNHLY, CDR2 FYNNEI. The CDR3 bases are TGTGCCAGCAGAGGGGGGTTGAACACTGAAGCTTTCTTT. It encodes CASRGGLNTEAFF. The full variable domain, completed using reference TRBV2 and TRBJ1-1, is EPEVTQTPSHQVTQMGQEVILRCVPISNHLYFYWYRQILGQKVEFLVSFYNNEISEKSEIFDDQFSVERPDGSNFTLKIRSTKLEDSAMYFCASRGGLNTEAFFGQGTRLTVV.

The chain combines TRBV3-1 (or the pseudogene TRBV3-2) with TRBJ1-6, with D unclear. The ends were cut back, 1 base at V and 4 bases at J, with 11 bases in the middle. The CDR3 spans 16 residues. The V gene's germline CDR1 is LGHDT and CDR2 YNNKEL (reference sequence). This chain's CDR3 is CASSQGYRRYNSPLHF. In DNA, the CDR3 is TGTGCCAGCAGCCAAGGGTACCGGCGTTATAATTCACCCCTCCACTTT.